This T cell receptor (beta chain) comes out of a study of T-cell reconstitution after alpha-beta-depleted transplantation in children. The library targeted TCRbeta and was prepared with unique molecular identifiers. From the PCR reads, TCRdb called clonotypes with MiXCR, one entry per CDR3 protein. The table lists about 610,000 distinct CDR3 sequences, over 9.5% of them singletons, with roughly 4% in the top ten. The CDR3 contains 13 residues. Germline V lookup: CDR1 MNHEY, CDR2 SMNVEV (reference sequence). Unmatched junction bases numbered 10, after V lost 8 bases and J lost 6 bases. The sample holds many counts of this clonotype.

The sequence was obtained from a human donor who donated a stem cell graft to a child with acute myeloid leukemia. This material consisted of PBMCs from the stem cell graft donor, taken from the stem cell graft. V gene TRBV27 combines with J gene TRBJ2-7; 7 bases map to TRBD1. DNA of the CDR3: TGTGCCAGCGGGAGACAGGGTGCGTCCGAGCAGTACTTC. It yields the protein CASGRQGASEQYF.